These 18 T cell receptor beta chains were sequenced from one sample in a study of response to subunit inactivated influenza vaccine. TCRdb itself ran the RT-PCR reads through MiXCR, one entry per CDR3 protein. The table shows more than 700,000 distinct CDR3 sequences, with over 20% occurring only once. Sequenced material: PBMCs from blood, taken about 5 days after vaccination. The receptor set was obtained from a man aged 50-60 years who received an inactivated influenza vaccine.

The CDR3 region has the DNA TGCGCCAGCACGATCTCCTTCTTGCGACAGTTCCAAGAGACCCAGTACTTC. It yields the protein CASTISFLRQFQETQYF. The J gene is TRBJ2-5, the V gene TRBV10-2; D possibly corresponds to TRBD1 (5 bases). This CDR3 has 17 residues. The germline CDR1 and CDR2 sequences are WSHSY and SAAADI. Trimming shortened V by 7 bases and J by 1 base, and 22 bases separated the two germline ends.

The rearrangement joins TRBV4-1 to TRBJ2-5; maybe TRBD2 (7 bases). The CDR3 contains 18 residues. Per the germline V gene, CDR1 is MGHRA and CDR2 is YSYEKL. V dropped 3 bases and J dropped 5 bases, with 25 bases sitting between them. The chain's CDR3 is CASSQGLLGGGPRETQYF. As DNA, the CDR3 is TGCGCCAGCAGCCAGGGATTACTGGGCGGGGGCCCGAGGGAGACCCAGTACTTC.

The chain combines TRBV7-2 with TRBJ2-7; D is unclear. This CDR3 has 13 residues. CDR1 and CDR2 from the germline V gene are SGHTA and FQGNSA. Trimming took off 2 bases at V and 6 bases at J, with 11 bases between the two ends. The CDR3 sequence is CASSLLVSGEQYF. CDR3 DNA sequence: TGTGCCAGCAGCTTATTAGTATCCGGCGAGCAGTACTTC.

The CDR3: CASTRDRDTQYF. The DNA for the CDR3 is TGTGCCAGCACCCGGGACAGAGATACGCAGTATTTT. The V gene is TRBV7-9, the J gene TRBJ2-3; 7 bases align to TRBD1. The CDR3 length is 12 residues. From germline, CDR1 is SEHNR and CDR2 FQNEAQ (reference sequence). Trimming cost V 7 bases and J 5 bases; bases outside gene matches: 3.

This clonotype came up a few times. The V call is TRBV9, the J call TRBJ2-7, with TRBD2 as a possible D gene (5 bases). This CDR3 is 15 amino acids long. Germline lookup yields CDR1 SGDLS and CDR2 YYNGEE. Trimming removed 4 bases from V and 3 bases from J, with 17 bases in between. The CDR3 sequence is CASSPDGSARYEQYF. CDR3 DNA sequence: TGTGCCAGCAGCCCAGACGGTAGCGCCCGCTACGAGCAGTACTTC.

This chain joins TRBV7-2 and TRBJ1-5; no clear D gene. The CDR3 totals 12 residues. Germline CDR1 reads SGHTA; CDR2 reads FQGNSA. With 4 bases removed from V and 7 bases from J, the gap between germline ends came to 8 bases. The DNA of the CDR3 is TGTGCCAGCAGCTCCGACCGGCAGCCCCAGCATTTT. Translation: CASSSDRQPQHF.

This clonotype was counted a few times. This chain uses TRBV20-1 with TRBJ1-6; D not resolved. Per germline, CDR1 DFQATT and CDR2 SNEGSKA (reference sequence). Between the trimmed V and J ends, which lost 0 bases and 8 bases, there was a span of 20 bases. This CDR3 spans 17 amino acids. The CDR3, as DNA: TGCAGTGCTAGAGATCTGGGCAGGCCTCGGTTAGATTCACCCCTCCACTTT. Its protein product is CSARDLGRPRLDSPLHF.

This clonotype was counted a few times. This chain joins TRBV7-8 and TRBJ2-6, with D possibly TRBD2 on 6 matching bases. Germline V gives CDR1 SGHVS, CDR2 FQNEAQ. The CDR3 runs 15 residues. Trimming pared 5 bases from V and 4 bases from J, leaving 12 bases between. CDR3 residues: CASSNAGSGANVLTF. The DNA for the CDR3 is TGTGCCAGCAGCAACGCGGGGTCCGGGGCCAACGTCCTGACTTTC.

This clonotype was observed many times. The genes are TRBV5-1 and TRBJ2-4, with D hard to call. The germline CDR1 and CDR2 sequences are SGHRS and YFSETQ. The CDR3 contains 13 residues. Trimming cost V 7 bases and J 0 bases, with 8 bases left between them. The CDR3 spells CASPRLAKNIQYF. The CDR3 region has the DNA TGCGCCAGCCCCCGCTTAGCCAAAAACATTCAGTACTTC. Using reference TRBV5-1 and TRBJ2-4 for the parts outside the CDR3, the full variable domain is KAGVTQTPRYLIKTRGQQVTLSCSPISGHRSVSWYQQTPGQGLQFLFEYFSETQRNKGNFPGRFSGRQFSNSRSEMNVSTLELGDSALYLCASPRLAKNIQYFGAGTRLSVL.

A few counts support this clonotype. The rearrangement uses TRBV12-3 or TRBV12-4 and TRBJ2-7, with 9 positions matching TRBD1. The CDR3 extends over 14 amino acids. The V segment lost 7 bases and the J segment 5 bases; nucleotides outside the gene matches: 9. The CDR3 reads CASTTTGGWNEQYF. DNA for the CDR3: TGTGCCAGCACTACAACAGGGGGCTGGAACGAGCAGTACTTC.

Many counts were recorded for this clonotype. The chain joins TRBV12-3 or TRBV12-4 to TRBJ2-7, with D uncertain. The CDR3 extends over 13 amino acids. Trimming shortened V by 1 base and J by 7 bases, and 11 bases separated the two germline ends. DNA of the CDR3: TGTGCCAGCAGTTTAGTCAGGCCTTGGGAGCAGTACTTC. Its protein is CASSLVRPWEQYF.

The chain combines TRBV3-1 with TRBJ2-7, with D perhaps given as TRBD1 or TRBD2 (5 bases each). Germline V gives CDR1 LGHDT, CDR2 YNNKEL (reference sequence). This CDR3 contains 14 residues. Trimming shortened V by 7 bases and J by 5 bases, and 18 bases separated the two germline ends. The CDR3 coding sequence is TGTGCCAGCACCCCCCTCGGCAGGGACCACGAGCAGTACTTC. It is translated as CASTPLGRDHEQYF.

The V gene is TRBV2, the J gene TRBJ2-2; D is ambiguous. Per germline, CDR1 SNHLY and CDR2 FYNNEI. The CDR3 has 14 residues. Deletions cut 0 bases from V and 1 base from J, with 3 bases between. CDR3 coding DNA: TGTGCCAGCAGTGAAGCTCTGAACACCGGGGAGCTGTTTTTT. Translation: CASSEALNTGELFF.

V and J are TRBV7-6 and TRBJ2-7; D may be TRBD1 (5 bases). V was cut by 1 base and J by 0 bases, with 13 bases left in between. The V gene's germline CDR1 is SGHVS and CDR2 FNYEAQ. The CDR3 consists of 16 residues. The CDR3 sequence is CASSLGGHLSSYEQYF. CDR3 nucleotide sequence: TGTGCCAGCAGCTTAGGAGGACACCTGAGCTCCTACGAGCAGTACTTC.

The rearrangement uses TRBV20-1 and TRBJ2-7; 7 positions match TRBD2. With V trimmed by 4 bases and J by 1 base, 7 bases remained unmatched. Germline V gene sequence: CDR1 DFQATT, CDR2 SNEGSKA (reference sequence). The CDR3 extends over 14 amino acids. CDR3 bases: TGCAGTGCTAAGCTAGCGGAACTTTCCTACGAGCAGTACTTC. Translating it yields CSAKLAELSYEQYF.

The table lists this clonotype with a few counts. The chain couples TRBV2 to TRBJ2-2, with 8 nucleotides matching TRBD1. The CDR3 is 15 residues long. V shed 7 bases and J 5 bases; nucleotides not matched to a gene: 9. Germline V gives CDR1 SNHLY, CDR2 FYNNEI. As DNA, the CDR3 is TGTGCCAGCACCTACCGGACAGGGAGGACCGGGGAGCTGTTTTTT. This translates into CASTYRTGRTGELFF.

This clonotype turned up a few times. CDR3 region: CASSLAFGVQGLETQYF. The CDR3 nucleotides read TGTGCCAGCAGTTTAGCATTTGGTGTCCAGGGTCTGGAGACCCAGTACTTC. The chain joins TRBV12-3 or TRBV12-4 to TRBJ2-5, with D tentatively TRBD1 (5 bases). Trimming left V 0 bases short and J 5 bases short, with 19 bases between. The CDR3 is made up of 17 amino acids.

In this sample, this clonotype turned up a few times. The DNA of the CDR3 is TGTGCCAGCAGCTTAGATTCCCGGGGGAAGACGTCACCCCTCCACTTT. Its translation: CASSLDSRGKTSPLHF. This chain uses TRBV7-2 with TRBJ1-6, with D tentatively TRBD1 (5 bases). CDR3 length: 16 amino acids. Germline-derived CDR1 and CDR2 are SGHTA and FQGNSA. Trimming took off 1 base at V and 10 bases at J, with 17 bases between the two ends.